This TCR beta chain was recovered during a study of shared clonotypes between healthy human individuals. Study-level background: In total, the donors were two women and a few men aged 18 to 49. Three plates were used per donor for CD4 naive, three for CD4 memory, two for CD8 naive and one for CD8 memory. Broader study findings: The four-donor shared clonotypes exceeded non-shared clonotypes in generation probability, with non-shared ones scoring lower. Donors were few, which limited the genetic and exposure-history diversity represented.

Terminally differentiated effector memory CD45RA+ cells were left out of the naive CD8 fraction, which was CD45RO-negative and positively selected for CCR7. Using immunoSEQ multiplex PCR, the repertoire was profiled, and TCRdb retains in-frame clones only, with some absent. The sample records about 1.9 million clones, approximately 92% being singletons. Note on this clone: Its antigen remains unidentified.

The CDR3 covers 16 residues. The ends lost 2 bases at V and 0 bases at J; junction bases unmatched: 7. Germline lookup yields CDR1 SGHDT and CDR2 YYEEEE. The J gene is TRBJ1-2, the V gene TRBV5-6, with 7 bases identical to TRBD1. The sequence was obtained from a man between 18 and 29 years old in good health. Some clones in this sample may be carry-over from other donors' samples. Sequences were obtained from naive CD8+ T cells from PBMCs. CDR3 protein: CASSFVRGTPNYGYTF. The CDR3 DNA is TGTGCCAGCAGCTTCGTCAGGGGGACTCCTAACTATGGCTACACCTTC.